This T cell receptor beta chain was found in a study of T cell repertoires in cytomegalovirus infection. Study in general: CMV epitopes in the study were HLA-C-restricted (recently identified) and HLA-B-restricted (well studied). A matching HLA type, together with CMV infection, was signaled by public TCR beta signatures. The study, taken as a whole, reports: The ex vivo response showed dominance by HLA-C-restricted CMV-specific TCR beta clonotypes. Identification of carriers of CMV plus the relevant HLA was performed using cumulative public TCR beta family frequency.

There are a few counts of this clonotype. Its antigen is undetermined. TCRdb reprocessed the reads via MiXCR and lists one record per CDR3 protein. Of roughly 500,000 distinct CDR3 sequences listed, 30% to 35% are singletons. The sample here was cultured PBMCs, taken from culture after CMV antigen stimulation. The TCR originated in a human donor in good health (CMV status not recorded). Some clones in this sample may be carry-over from other donors' samples.

The CDR3 reads CASSYGASGLLEQFF. The CDR3 DNA reads TGTGCCAGCAGTTACGGGGCTAGCGGCCTCCTAGAGCAGTTCTTC. V and J are TRBV6-2 or TRBV6-3 and TRBJ2-1; 7 bases are shared with TRBD2. Looked up from germline, CDR1 is MNHEY and CDR2 is SVGEGT. J was trimmed by 10 bases and V by 2 bases; bases with no gene match: 11. The CDR3 spans 15 residues.